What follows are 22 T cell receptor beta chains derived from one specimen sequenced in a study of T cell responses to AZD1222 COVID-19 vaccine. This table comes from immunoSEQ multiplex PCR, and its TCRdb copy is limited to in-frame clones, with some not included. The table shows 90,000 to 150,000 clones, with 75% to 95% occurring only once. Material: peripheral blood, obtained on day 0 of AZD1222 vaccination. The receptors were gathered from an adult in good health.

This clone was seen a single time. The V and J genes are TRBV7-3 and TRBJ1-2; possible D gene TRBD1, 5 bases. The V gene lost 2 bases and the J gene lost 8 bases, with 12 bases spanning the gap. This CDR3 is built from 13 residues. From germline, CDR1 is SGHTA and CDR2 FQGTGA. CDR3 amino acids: CASSLLEGEGYTF. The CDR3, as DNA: TGTGCCAGCAGCTTACTCGAAGGGGAGGGCTACACCTTC. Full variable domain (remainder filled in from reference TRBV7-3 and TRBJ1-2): GAGVSQTPSNKVTEKGKYVELRCDPISGHTALYWYRQSLGQGPEFLIYFQGTGAADDSGLPNDRFFAVRPEGSVSTLKIQRTERGDSAVYLCASSLLEGEGYTFGSGTRLTVV.

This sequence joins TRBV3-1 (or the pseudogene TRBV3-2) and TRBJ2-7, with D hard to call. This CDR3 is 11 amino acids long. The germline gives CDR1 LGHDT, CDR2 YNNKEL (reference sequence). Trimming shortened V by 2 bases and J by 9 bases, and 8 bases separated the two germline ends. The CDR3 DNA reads TGTGCCAGCAGCCAACAAACGGGGCAGTACTTC. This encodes CASSQQTGQYF.

CDR3: CASSTGTSGREQFF. In DNA, the CDR3 is TGTGCCAGCAGCACGGGGACTAGCGGGAGGGAGCAGTTCTTC. The chain is built from TRBV27 and TRBJ2-1, with 15 bases aligning to TRBD2. Losses at the gene ends were 6 bases for V and 10 bases for J; bases not matched to a gene: 4. Germline V gene data show CDR1 as MNHEY and CDR2 as SMNVEV (reference sequence). This CDR3 has 14 residues.

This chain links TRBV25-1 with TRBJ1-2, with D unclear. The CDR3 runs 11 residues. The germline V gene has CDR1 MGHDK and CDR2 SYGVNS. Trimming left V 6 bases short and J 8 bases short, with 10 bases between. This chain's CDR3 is CASSSTWGYTF. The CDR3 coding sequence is TGTGCCAGCAGCTCAACTTGGGGCTACACCTTC.

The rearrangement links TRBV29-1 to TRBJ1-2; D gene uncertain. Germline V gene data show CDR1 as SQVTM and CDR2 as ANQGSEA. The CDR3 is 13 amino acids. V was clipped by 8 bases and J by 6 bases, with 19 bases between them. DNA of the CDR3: TGCAGCCCCAAGAGGTGGGGTATAAATGGCTACACCTTC. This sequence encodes CSPKRWGINGYTF.

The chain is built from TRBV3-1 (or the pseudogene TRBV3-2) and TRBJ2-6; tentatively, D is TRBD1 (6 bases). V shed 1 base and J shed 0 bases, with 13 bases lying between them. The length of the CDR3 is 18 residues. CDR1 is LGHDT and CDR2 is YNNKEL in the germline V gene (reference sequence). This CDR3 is CASSQVSGHISGANVLTF. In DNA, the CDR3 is TGTGCCAGCAGCCAAGTGTCGGGACACATCTCTGGGGCCAACGTCCTGACTTTC.

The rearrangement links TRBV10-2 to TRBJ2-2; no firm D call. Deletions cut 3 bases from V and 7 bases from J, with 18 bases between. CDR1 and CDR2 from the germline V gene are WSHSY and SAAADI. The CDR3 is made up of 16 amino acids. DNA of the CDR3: TGCGCCAGCAGTGAATTCGTGCACTTCGGCTACGGGGAGCTGTTTTTT. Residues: CASSEFVHFGYGELFF.

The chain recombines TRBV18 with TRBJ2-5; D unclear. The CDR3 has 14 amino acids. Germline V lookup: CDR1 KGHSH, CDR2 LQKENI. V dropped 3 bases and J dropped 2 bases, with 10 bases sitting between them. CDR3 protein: CASSPWSGQETQYF. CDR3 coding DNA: TGTGCCAGCTCACCGTGGTCCGGACAAGAGACCCAGTACTTC.

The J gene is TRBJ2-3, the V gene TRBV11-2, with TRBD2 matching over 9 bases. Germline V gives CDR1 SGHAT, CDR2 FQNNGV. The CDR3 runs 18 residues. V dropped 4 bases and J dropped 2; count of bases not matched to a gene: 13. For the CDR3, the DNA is TGTGCCAGCAGCTCCCCCCTTCGGGCTAGCGGGACCACAGATACGCAGTATTTT. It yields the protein CASSSPLRASGTTDTQYF. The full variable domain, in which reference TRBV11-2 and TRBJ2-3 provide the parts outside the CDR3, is EAGVAQSPRYKIIEKRQSVAFWCNPISGHATLYWYQQILGQGPKLLIQFQNNGVVDDSQLPKDRFSAERLKGVDSTLKIQPAKLEDSAVYLCASSSPLRASGTTDTQYFGPGTRLTVL.

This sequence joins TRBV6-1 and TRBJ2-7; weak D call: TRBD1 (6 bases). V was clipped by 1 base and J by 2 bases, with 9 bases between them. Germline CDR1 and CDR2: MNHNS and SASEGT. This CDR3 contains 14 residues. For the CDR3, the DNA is TGTGCCAGCAGTGAAGACGGACAGCCCTACGAGCAGTACTTC. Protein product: CASSEDGQPYEQYF.

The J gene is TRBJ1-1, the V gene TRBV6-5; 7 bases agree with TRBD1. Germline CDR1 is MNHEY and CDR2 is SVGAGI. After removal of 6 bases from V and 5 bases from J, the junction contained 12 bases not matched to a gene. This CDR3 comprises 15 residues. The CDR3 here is CASSRRPGQLTEAFF. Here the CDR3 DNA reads TGTGCCAGCAGCCGGAGACCGGGACAGTTAACTGAAGCTTTCTTT.

The CDR3 sequence is CATSRGGAGANVLTF. The CDR3 bases are TGTGCCACCAGCAGAGGGGGTGCCGGGGCCAACGTCCTGACTTTC. The chain recombines TRBV15 with TRBJ2-6; no reliable D call. V was clipped by 1 base and J by 4 bases, with 8 bases between them. The CDR3 consists of 15 residues. CDR1 and CDR2 from the germline V gene are LNHNV and YYDKDF (reference sequence).

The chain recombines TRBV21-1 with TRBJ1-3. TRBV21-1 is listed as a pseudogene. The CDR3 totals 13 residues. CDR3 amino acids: CASSNFSGNTIYF. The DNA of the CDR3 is TGTGCCAGCAGCAACTTCTCTGGAAACACCATATATTTT.

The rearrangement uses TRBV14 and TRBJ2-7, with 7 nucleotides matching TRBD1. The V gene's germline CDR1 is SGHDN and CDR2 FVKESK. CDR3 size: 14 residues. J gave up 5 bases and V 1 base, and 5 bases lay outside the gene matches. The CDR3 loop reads CASSQVKGADEQYF. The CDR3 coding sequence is TGTGCCAGCAGCCAAGTAAAGGGGGCAGACGAGCAGTACTTC.

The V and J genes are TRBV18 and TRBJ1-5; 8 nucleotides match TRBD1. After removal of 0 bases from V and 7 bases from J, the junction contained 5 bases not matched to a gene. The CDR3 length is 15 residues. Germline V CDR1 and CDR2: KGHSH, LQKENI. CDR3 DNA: TGTGCCAGCTCACCACCGACGACAGGGGTACAGCCCCAGCATTTT. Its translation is CASSPPTTGVQPQHF.

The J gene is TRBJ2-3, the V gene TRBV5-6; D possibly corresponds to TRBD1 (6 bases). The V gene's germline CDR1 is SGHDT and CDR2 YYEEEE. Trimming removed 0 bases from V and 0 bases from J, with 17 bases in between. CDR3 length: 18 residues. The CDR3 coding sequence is TGTGCCAGCAGCTTGGTTAACCCACAGGGCTTTAGCACAGATACGCAGTATTTT. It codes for CASSLVNPQGFSTDTQYF.

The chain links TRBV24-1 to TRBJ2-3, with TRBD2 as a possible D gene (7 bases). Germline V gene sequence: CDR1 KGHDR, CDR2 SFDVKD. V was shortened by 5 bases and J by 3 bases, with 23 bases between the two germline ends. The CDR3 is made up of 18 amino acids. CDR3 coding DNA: TGTGCCACCAGTGTAGAAGGGGGAGGGCCTTATGGGACAGATACGCAGTATTTT. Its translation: CATSVEGGGPYGTDTQYF.

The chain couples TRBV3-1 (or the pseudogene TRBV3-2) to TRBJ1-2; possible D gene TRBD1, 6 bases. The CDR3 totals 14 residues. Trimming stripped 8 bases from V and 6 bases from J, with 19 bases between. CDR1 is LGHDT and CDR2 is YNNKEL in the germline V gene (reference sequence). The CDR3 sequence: CASSPDGGRNGYTF. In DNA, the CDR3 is TGTGCCAGCTCCCCGGACGGGGGGCGAAATGGCTACACCTTC.

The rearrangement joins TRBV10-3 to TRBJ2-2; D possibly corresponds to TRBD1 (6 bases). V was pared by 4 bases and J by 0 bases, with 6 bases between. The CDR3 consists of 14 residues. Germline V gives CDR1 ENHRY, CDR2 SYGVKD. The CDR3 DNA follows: TGTGCCATCAGTGGGACAGCGAACACCGGGGAGCTGTTTTTT. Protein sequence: CAISGTANTGELFF.

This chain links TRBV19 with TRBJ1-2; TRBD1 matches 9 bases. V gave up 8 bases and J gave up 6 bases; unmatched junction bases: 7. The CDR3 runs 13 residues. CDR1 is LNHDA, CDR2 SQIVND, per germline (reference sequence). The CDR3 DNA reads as TGTGCCAGTTCCGGGACAGGGTGGGATGGCTACACCTTC. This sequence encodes CASSGTGWDGYTF.

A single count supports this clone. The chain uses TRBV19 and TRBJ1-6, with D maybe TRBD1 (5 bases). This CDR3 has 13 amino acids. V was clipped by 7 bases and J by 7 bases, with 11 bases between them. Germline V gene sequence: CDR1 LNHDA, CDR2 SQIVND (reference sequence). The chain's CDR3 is CASNRDLNSPLHF. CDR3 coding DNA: TGTGCCAGTAACCGGGACCTAAATTCACCCCTCCACTTT.

The CDR3 protein is CASSQDRAPSYEQYF. The CDR3 DNA reads as TGCGCCAGCAGCCAAGACAGGGCGCCGAGTTACGAGCAGTACTTC. The chain has TRBV5-1 and TRBJ2-7; 7 nucleotides match TRBD1. V trimming: 4 bases; J trimming: 4 bases; junction bases outside the gene matches: 11. The CDR3 totals 15 residues. The germline V gene has CDR1 SGHRS and CDR2 YFSETQ.